A single sample is the source of the 13 T cell receptor beta chains below, sequenced in a study of preoperative IRX-2 immunotherapy in early breast cancer. The treatment: preoperative locoregional IRX-2 cytokine immunotherapy. TCRdb keeps only in-frame clones here, not all; method: immunoSEQ multiplex PCR. This sample has around 34,000 clones, with about 96% found just once. Sample collection occurred from a patient treated with IRX-2 immunotherapy. These receptors were taken from a human donor with breast cancer.

This rearrangement joins TRBV11-3 to TRBJ2-1; D is unclear. Germline lookup yields CDR1 SGHNT and CDR2 YENEEA. The CDR3 totals 13 residues. V gave up 2 bases and J gave up 0 bases, with 2 bases separating them. In DNA, the CDR3 is TGTGCCAGCAGCTTAACCTCCTACAATGAGCAGTTCTTC. Its translation: CASSLTSYNEQFF.

This chain's CDR3 is CSATPTYEQYF. CDR3 nucleotides: TGCAGTGCCACTCCGACCTACGAGCAGTACTTC. This chain connects TRBV20-1 to TRBJ2-7; D remains ambiguous. The V end lost 6 bases, the J end lost 2 bases, and 8 bases lay between the germline ends. CDR3 size: 11 residues. Germline loops: CDR1 DFQATT, CDR2 SNEGSKA (reference sequence).

The V call is TRBV9, the J call TRBJ2-7; the D gene is possibly TRBD1 (5 bases). The CDR3 extends over 16 amino acids. CDR1 SGDLS and CDR2 YYNGEE come from the germline V gene. The V and J ends lost 4 bases and 3 bases respectively, with 20 bases between them. The CDR3 nucleotides read TGTGCCAGCAGCTCAGATGCGGCAGGAAGGGGCTACGAGCAGTACTTC. It codes for CASSSDAAGRGYEQYF.

The V and J genes are TRBV9 and TRBJ2-6; maybe TRBD1 (6 bases). This CDR3 has 19 amino acids. Germline CDR1 SGDLS, CDR2 YYNGEE. V was clipped by 0 bases and J by 1 base, with 17 bases between them. The CDR3 DNA reads TGTGCCAGCAGCGTAGATAGGGCAGGGGTTTTGTCTGGGGCCAACGTCCTGACTTTC. It specifies CASSVDRAGVLSGANVLTF.

V is TRBV11-2 and J is TRBJ1-2; D might be TRBD1 (6 bases). Germline CDR1 SGHAT, CDR2 FQNNGV. CDR3 size: 18 residues. Trimming took 1 base from V and 0 from J, leaving 18 bases between them. This CDR3 reads CASSLGRWTASTNYGYTF. CDR3 DNA sequence: TGTGCCAGCAGCTTAGGGCGGTGGACAGCAAGTACTAACTATGGCTACACCTTC.

The CDR3 spells CASSRQGLGSPLHF. The CDR3 coding sequence is TGTGCCAGCAGCCGACAGGGTTTGGGTTCACCCCTCCACTTT. The chain is built from TRBV7-9 and TRBJ1-6; 7 nucleotides line up with TRBD1. This CDR3 region has 14 residues. CDR1 is SEHNR and CDR2 is FQNEAQ in the germline V gene (reference sequence). The ends lost 5 bases at V and 9 bases at J; junction bases unmatched: 7. The full variable domain, completed using reference TRBV7-9 and TRBJ1-6, is DTGVSQNPRHKITKRGQNVTFRCDPISEHNRLYWYRQTLGQGPEFLTYFQNEAQLEKSRLLSDRFSAERPKGSFSTLEIQRTEQGDSAMYLCASSRQGLGSPLHFGNGTRLTVT.

This chain links TRBV7-8 with TRBJ2-3; a weak D match, TRBD2 (6 bases). V was shortened by 1 base and J by 2 bases, with 13 bases between the two germline ends. The CDR3 has 16 amino acids. Germline loops: CDR1 SGHVS, CDR2 FQNEAQ. The CDR3 DNA sequence: TGTGCCAGCAGCTTAGATATCAGGGACTCCACAGATACGCAGTATTTT. Translated: CASSLDIRDSTDTQYF.

The rearrangement uses TRBV14 and TRBJ2-6; the D gene is possibly TRBD2 (5 bases). V lost 6 bases, J lost 0 bases, and 12 bases lay in between. Germline V gene data show CDR1 as SGHDN and CDR2 as FVKESK. The CDR3 runs 16 residues. The CDR3 DNA reads as TGTGCCAGCAGGGGGAGCATAGGCTCTGGGGCCAACGTCCTGACTTTC. This translates into CASRGSIGSGANVLTF.

The V call is TRBV15, the J call TRBJ2-7; 9 bases are a match to TRBD2. J lost 2 bases, V lost 0 bases, and 5 bases had no gene match. Germline V gene data show CDR1 as LNHNV and CDR2 as YYDKDF (reference sequence). This CDR3 spans 16 amino acids. The CDR3 reads CATSREGLAQTYEQYF. CDR3 sequence (DNA): TGTGCCACCAGCAGAGAAGGACTAGCGCAAACCTACGAGCAGTACTTC. The whole variable domain, remainder taken from reference TRBV15 and TRBJ2-7, is DAMVIQNPRYQVTQFGKPVTLSCSQTLNHNVMYWYQQKSSQAPKLLFHYYDKDFNNEADTPDNFQSRRPNTSFCFLDIRSPGLGDTAMYLCATSREGLAQTYEQYFGPGTRLTVT.

The rearrangement links TRBV5-1 to TRBJ2-1; D unresolved. The CDR3 is 14 amino acids. Germline V gene sequence: CDR1 SGHRS, CDR2 YFSETQ. Trimming pared 2 bases from V and 4 bases from J, leaving 10 bases between. DNA for the CDR3: TGCGCCAGCAGCTTCGGTACCAGTTACAATGAGCAGTTCTTC. Translation gives CASSFGTSYNEQFF.

The chain couples TRBV11-3 to TRBJ2-2; D gene unclear. The germline V gene has CDR1 SGHNT and CDR2 YENEEA. The CDR3 has 12 amino acids. V gave up 5 bases and J gave up 6 bases, with 7 bases separating them. The CDR3 region is CASSDGPGELFF. The CDR3 bases are TGTGCCAGCAGCGATGGGCCCGGGGAGCTGTTTTTT.

This clone was recorded only once. The chain carries TRBV5-6 and TRBJ2-3, with D perhaps being TRBD1 or TRBD2 (5 bases each). V lost 2 bases to trimming and J lost 2 bases, with 12 bases between them. Germline assignment: CDR1 SGHDT and CDR2 YYEEEE. This CDR3 contains 15 residues. CDR3 loop: CASSFGTVVTDTQYF. CDR3 in DNA: TGTGCCAGCAGCTTCGGGACGGTGGTCACAGATACGCAGTATTTT.

The gene calls are TRBV14 and TRBJ2-7; 8 bases agree with TRBD2. V was clipped by 0 bases and J by 6 bases; unmatched bases: 4. The CDR3 runs 14 residues. Germline values: CDR1 SGHDN, CDR2 FVKESK. The CDR3 loop reads CASSQDGGRLEQYF. The DNA for the CDR3 is TGTGCCAGCAGCCAAGATGGCGGGAGGCTCGAGCAGTACTTC.